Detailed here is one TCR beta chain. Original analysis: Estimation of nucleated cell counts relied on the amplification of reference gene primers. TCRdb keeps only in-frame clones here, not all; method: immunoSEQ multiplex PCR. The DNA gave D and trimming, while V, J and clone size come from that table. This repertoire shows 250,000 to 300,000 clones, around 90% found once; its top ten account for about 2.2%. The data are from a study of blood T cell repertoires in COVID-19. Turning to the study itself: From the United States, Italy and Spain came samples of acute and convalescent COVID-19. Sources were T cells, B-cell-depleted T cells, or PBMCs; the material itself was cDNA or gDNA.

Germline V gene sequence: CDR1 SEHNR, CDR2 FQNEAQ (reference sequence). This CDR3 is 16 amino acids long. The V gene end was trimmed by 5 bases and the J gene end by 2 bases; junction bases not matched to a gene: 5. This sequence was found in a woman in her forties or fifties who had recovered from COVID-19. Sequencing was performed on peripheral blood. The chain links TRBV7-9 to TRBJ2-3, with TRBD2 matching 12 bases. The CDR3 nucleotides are TGTGCCAGCAGCAGCGGACTAGCGGGGTACACAGATACGCAGTATTTT. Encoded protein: CASSSGLAGYTDTQYF.